One sample yielded the 9 T cell receptor beta chains listed below, sequenced in a study of blood T cell repertoires in COVID-19. Sequencing was performed with immunoSEQ multiplex PCR; in TCRdb, only in-frame clones are kept and a portion is missing. The data show some 170,000 clones, approximately 80% seen once. Sequencing was done on a sample of peripheral blood. Receptor source: a woman in her thirties or forties with COVID-19, enrolled during active disease.

A few counts support this clone. The V and J genes are TRBV21-1 and TRBJ1-3. TRBV21-1 is listed as a pseudogene. This CDR3 has 14 residues. CDR3 DNA: TGTGCCAGCGCGGGGGCAAACTCTGGAAACACCATATATTTT. As protein: CASAGANSGNTIYF.

The chain joins TRBV6-5 to TRBJ1-4; 9 bases are shared with TRBD1. The CDR3 is 15 amino acids. Germline trimming cut 6 bases from V and 8 bases from J; bases unmatched to any gene: 10. Germline lookup yields CDR1 MNHEY and CDR2 SVGAGI. The CDR3 nucleotides read TGTGCCAGCAGCCTAGGGACAGGGAGATCCGAAAAACTGTTTTTT. Its protein product is CASSLGTGRSEKLFF.

This clone appeared once. This chain uses TRBV19 with TRBJ1-3; possible D gene TRBD1, 5 bases. Per germline, CDR1 LNHDA and CDR2 SQIVND (reference sequence). Trimming shortened V by 5 bases and J by 4 bases, and 18 bases separated the two germline ends. The CDR3 is 16 residues long. DNA for the CDR3: TGTGCCAGTAGTGCACGACTCGATACAGGCGGAAACACCATATATTTT. It encodes CASSARLDTGGNTIYF.

This clone appeared a single time. Different DNA sequences within this sample yield the same CDR3. The chain links TRBV5-1 to TRBJ2-1, with 7 bases aligning to TRBD2. The CDR3 length is 12 residues. V was clipped by 2 bases and J by 9 bases; unmatched bases: 2. Germline CDR1 SGHRS, CDR2 YFSETQ. The CDR3 coding sequence is TGCGCCAGCAGCTTAGCGGGAAGTGAGCAGTTCTTC. The encoded protein is CASSLAGSEQFF.

In this sample, this clone turned up a few times. Relative to the germline gene, one junction end is altered; a read error may explain this. The gene calls are TRBV12-3 or TRBV12-4 and TRBJ2-2; 9 positions agree with TRBD2. The CDR3 has 13 residues. CDR3 sequence: CASSIAGAGELFF. The CDR3 DNA reads as TGTGCCAGCAGTATAGCGGGAGCCGGGGAGCTGTTTTTT.

The V and J genes are TRBV11-2 and TRBJ2-2, with TRBD2 as a possible D gene (6 bases). Trimming removed 1 base from V and 5 bases from J, with 14 bases in between. This CDR3 has 16 amino acids. Germline-derived CDR1 and CDR2 are SGHAT and FQNNGV. The CDR3 DNA sequence: TGTGCCAGCAGCTTAGTCTTCTATCGGGGGACCGGGGAGCTGTTTTTT. Its translation: CASSLVFYRGTGELFF.

The gene calls are TRBV5-1 and TRBJ2-2; 8 bases are shared with TRBD1. Unmatched junction bases numbered 3, after V lost 3 bases and J lost 5 bases. This CDR3 comprises 14 residues. Germline-derived CDR1 and CDR2 are SGHRS and YFSETQ. The CDR3 here is CASSWDRPTGELFF. In DNA, the CDR3 is TGCGCCAGCAGCTGGGACAGGCCAACCGGGGAGCTGTTTTTT. Full variable domain (missing parts from reference TRBV5-1 and TRBJ2-2): KAGVTQTPRYLIKTRGQQVTLSCSPISGHRSVSWYQQTPGQGLQFLFEYFSETQRNKGNFPGRFSGRQFSNSRSEMNVSTLELGDSALYLCASSWDRPTGELFFGEGSRLTVL.

Only one count was recorded for this clone. The chain is built from TRBV2 and TRBJ1-1, with D unclear. The V gene's germline CDR1 is SNHLY and CDR2 FYNNEI. The CDR3 is 13 amino acids. V gave up 2 bases and J gave up 0 bases, with 4 bases separating them. The CDR3 loop reads CASSENLNTEAFF. The CDR3 bases are TGTGCCAGCAGTGAAAACTTGAACACTGAAGCTTTCTTT.

This clone was detected a few times. Other DNA sequences in this sample translate to the same CDR3. This sequence joins TRBV5-1 and TRBJ1-1, with a tentative D call TRBD1 (5 bases). The CDR3 has 13 residues. Germline V gene data show CDR1 as SGHRS and CDR2 as YFSETQ. Trimming took 2 bases from V and 5 from J, leaving 10 bases between them. The CDR3 loop is CASSLLGGTEAFF. In nucleotides, the CDR3 is TGCGCCAGCAGCTTATTGGGGGGGACTGAAGCTTTCTTT.